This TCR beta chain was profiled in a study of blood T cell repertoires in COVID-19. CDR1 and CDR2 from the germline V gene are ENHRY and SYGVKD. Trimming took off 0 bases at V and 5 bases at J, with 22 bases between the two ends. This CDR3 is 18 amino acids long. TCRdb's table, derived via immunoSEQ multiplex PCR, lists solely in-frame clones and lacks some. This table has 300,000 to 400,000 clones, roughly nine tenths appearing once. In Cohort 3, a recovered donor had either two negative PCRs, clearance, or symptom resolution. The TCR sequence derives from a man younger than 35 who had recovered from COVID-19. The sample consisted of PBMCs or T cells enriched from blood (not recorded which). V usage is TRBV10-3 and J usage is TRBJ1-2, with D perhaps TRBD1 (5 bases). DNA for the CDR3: TGTGCCATCAGTGAGTCTAATGGGGCGGAGTCTGTTTCGTATGGCTACACCTTC. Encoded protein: CAISESNGAESVSYGYTF.